A selection of T cell receptor beta chains follows, all from one sample in a study of T cell responses to AZD1222 COVID-19 vaccine. The table came from immunoSEQ multiplex PCR; TCRdb's copy has only in-frame clones and leaves some out. The sample has 100,000 to 140,000 clones, 75% to 90% seen once; the top ten hold roughly 4.3%. Source: peripheral blood, taken on day 0 of AZD1222 vaccination. These receptors came from an adult in good health. CDR3s include the opening cysteine and the closing phenylalanine or tryptophan. The D gene is left open where the match is weak. Not all rows give a size; the values are once, few, many and, for expanded clones, a class.

J gene	D gene	clone size	V gene	CDR3 protein	CDR3 DNA
TRBJ2-3	TRBD1	-	TRBV28	CASTLTLTGAADTQYF	TGTGCCAGCACCCTTACCCTGACAGGGGCGGCAGATACGCAGTATTTT
TRBJ2-2	-	-	TRBV4-2	CASSQEGWRSGELFF	TGTGCCAGCAGCCAAGAGGGGTGGAGGAGCGGGGAGCTGTTTTTT
TRBJ1-1	-	-	TRBV29-1	CSVEQPFEAFF	TGCAGCGTTGAACAGCCATTTGAAGCTTTCTTT
TRBJ2-1	-	-	TRBV24-1	CATAGRGSYNEQFF	TGTGCCACCGCTGGCAGGGGCTCCTACAATGAGCAGTTCTTC
TRBJ1-5	-	once	TRBV6-5	CASNFEGNQPQHF	TGTGCCAGCAACTTTGAGGGGAATCAGCCCCAGCATTTT
TRBJ2-7	TRBD1	-	TRBV4-3	CASSRNTGTGISYEQYF	TGCGCCAGCAGCCGGAACACCGGGACAGGGATCTCCTACGAGCAGTACTTC
TRBJ2-1	-	-	TRBV7-2	CASSRSKNEQFF	TGTGCCAGCAGCCGAAGCAAGAATGAGCAGTTCTTC
TRBJ2-5	TRBD1	-	TRBV5-4	CASSLQGAGETQYF	TGTGCCAGCAGCTTACAGGGGGCCGGGGAGACCCAGTACTTC
TRBJ1-1	-	-	TRBV5-4	CASSLVQGTPSDAFF	TGTGCCAGCAGCTTGGTACAGGGCACTCCCTCGGATGCTTTCTTT
TRBJ2-1	-	once	TRBV6-5	CASSYRDRLEGEQFF	TGTGCCAGCAGTTACCGGGACCGCCTTGAGGGTGAGCAGTTCTTC
TRBJ2-3	-	-	TRBV27	CASSLWGGGVTDTQYF	TGTGCCAGCAGTTTATGGGGGGGCGGGGTCACAGATACGCAGTATTTT
TRBJ1-1	TRBD1	few	TRBV6-1	CASSETGENTEAFF	TGTGCCAGCAGTGAAACAGGGGAGAACACTGAAGCTTTCTTT
TRBJ1-1	-	-	TRBV27	CASSLHYANTEAFF	TGTGCCAGCAGCCTCCACTATGCGAACACTGAAGCTTTCTTT
TRBJ2-7	-	-	TRBV12-2	CASRGRAGGSYEQYF	TGTGCAAGTCGCGGGAGAGCGGGGGGAAGTTACGAGCAGTACTTC
TRBJ1-5	-	-	TRBV19	CASRVGGVDSNQPQHF	TGTGCCAGCAGAGTAGGGGGAGTAGATAGCAATCAGCCCCAGCATTTT
TRBJ1-1	-	-	TRBV30	CAWSHGIGTEAFF	TGTGCCTGGAGTCACGGGATAGGCACTGAAGCTTTCTTT
TRBJ2-3	-	-	TRBV5-5	CASSLQASTDTQYF	TGTGCCAGCAGCTTGCAGGCTAGCACAGATACGCAGTATTTT
TRBJ1-6	-	-	TRBV7-2	CASNPQGDSPLHF	TGTGCCAGCAACCCGCAGGGAGATTCACCCCTCCACTTT
TRBJ2-2	TRBD2	-	TRBV20-1	CSAGVAGDTGELFF	TGCAGTGCTGGTGTAGCGGGGGACACCGGGGAGCTGTTTTTT
TRBJ1-4	TRBD1	-	TRBV7-2	CASSGQGGDEKLFF	TGTGCCAGCAGCGGACAGGGTGGGGATGAAAAACTGTTTTTT
TRBJ2-2	-	-	TRBV7-3	CASSLTGASNTGELFF	TGTGCCAGCAGCTTAACAGGGGCTTCGAACACCGGGGAGCTGTTTTTT
TRBJ2-1	TRBD1	-	TRBV6-6	CASSYDRGLGNEQFF	TGTGCCAGCAGTTACGACAGGGGCTTGGGGAATGAGCAGTTCTTC
TRBJ2-7	TRBD2	-	TRBV6-1	CASSEAQAGGTTYEQYF	TGTGCCAGCAGTGAAGCGCAGGCGGGAGGGACGACATACGAGCAGTACTTC
TRBJ2-1	-	-	TRBV19	CASSRWATGAQFF	TGTGCCAGTAGTAGGTGGGCGACAGGAGCGCAGTTCTTC
TRBJ1-2	-	-	TRBV29-1	CSVERNQGQWGYTF	TGCAGCGTTGAAAGGAATCAGGGGCAATGGGGCTACACCTTC
TRBJ1-1	TRBD1	-	TRBV14	CASSQRTGIPNTEAFF	TGTGCCAGCAGCCAAAGGACAGGCATACCAAACACTGAAGCTTTCTTT
TRBJ2-1	-	-	TRBV18	CASSLLSGPDNEQFF	TGTGCCAGCTCACTTTTATCCGGGCCCGACAATGAGCAGTTCTTC
TRBJ2-1	TRBD1	-	TRBV13	CASSLGGQGHNEQFF	TGTGCCAGCAGCTTAGGGGGACAGGGTCACAATGAGCAGTTCTTC
TRBJ1-1	-	-	TRBV29-1	CSVWKGLNTEAFF	TGCAGCGTATGGAAGGGGTTGAACACTGAAGCTTTCTTT
TRBJ1-1	-	-	TRBV18	CASSRGTYTEAFF	TGTGCCAGCTCGAGAGGGACATACACTGAAGCTTTCTTT
TRBJ2-5	TRBD1	-	TRBV10-3	CAISAGTGKETQYF	TGTGCCATCTCTGCTGGGACAGGGAAGGAGACCCAGTACTTC
TRBJ1-2	-	-	TRBV6-5	CASSYPDSIYGYTF	TGTGCCAGCAGTTACCCCGACAGCATCTATGGCTACACCTTC
TRBJ2-7	TRBD2	-	TRBV27	CASSPRTSGAYEQYF	TGTGCCAGCAGTCCACGGACTAGCGGGGCCTACGAGCAGTACTTC
TRBJ2-7	-	-	TRBV20-1	CSASGTGGKEQYF	TGCAGTGCTAGTGGGACTGGGGGTAAGGAGCAGTACTTC
TRBJ2-7	TRBD1	-	TRBV4-2	CASSQELPTGGFVGEQYF	TGTGCCAGCAGCCAAGAATTGCCGACAGGGGGGTTTGTAGGCGAGCAGTACTTC
TRBJ1-1	TRBD1	few	TRBV10-3	CAISYRGQANTEAFF	TGTGCCATCTCGTACCGGGGACAGGCGAACACTGAAGCTTTCTTT
TRBJ1-1	TRBD1	-	TRBV29-1	CSVPGQEGWTEAFF	TGCAGCGTCCCGGGACAGGAGGGGTGGACTGAAGCTTTCTTT
TRBJ1-5	-	-	TRBV27	CASSEQVNSNQPQHF	TGTGCCAGCAGTGAACAGGTAAATAGCAATCAGCCCCAGCATTTT
TRBJ2-3	TRBD2	-	TRBV6-5	CASSYWLAGPTDTQYF	TGTGCCAGCAGTTACTGGCTAGCGGGACCCACAGATACGCAGTATTTT
TRBJ2-7	TRBD2	-	TRBV4-1	CASSPVEAGAIEQYF	TGCGCCAGCAGCCCCGTAGAAGCGGGGGCTATCGAGCAGTACTTC
TRBJ2-7	TRBD2	-	TRBV10-2	CASGGVPYEQYF	TGCGCCAGCGGGGGGGTGCCCTACGAGCAGTACTTC
TRBJ1-6	TRBD1	-	TRBV5-4	CASSLGQGAGDSPLHF	TGTGCCAGCAGCCTCGGCCAGGGGGCAGGGGATTCACCCCTCCACTTT
TRBJ1-1	-	-	TRBV29-1	CSVTGNTEAFF	TGCAGCGTGACAGGGAACACTGAAGCTTTCTTT
TRBJ2-7	-	-	TRBV6-2/TRBV6-3	CASSYSGQSGAYEQYF	TGTGCCAGCAGTTACTCTGGGCAGTCAGGTGCCTACGAGCAGTACTTC
TRBJ1-2	-	-	TRBV7-9	CASSRGPNYGYTF	TGTGCCAGCAGCCGTGGGCCTAACTATGGCTACACCTTC
TRBJ2-7	-	once	TRBV6-2/TRBV6-3	CASSYPRQGLYEQYF	TGTGCCAGCAGTTACCCCCGGCAGGGACTCTACGAGCAGTACTTC
TRBJ1-6	-	-	TRBV11-3	CASSLELGSPLHF	TGTGCCAGCAGCCTAGAACTGGGGTCACCCCTCCACTTT
TRBJ2-7	TRBD2	-	TRBV7-8	CASRSGRGASYEQYF	TGTGCCAGCAGGTCCGGGCGGGGGGCCTCCTACGAGCAGTACTTC
TRBJ1-5	-	-	TRBV7-9	CASSKVPGGQPQHF	TGTGCCAGCAGTAAGGTACCTGGGGGACAGCCCCAGCATTTT
TRBJ2-1	TRBD2	-	TRBV7-2	CASSLVLSGGAEEQFF	TGTGCCAGCAGCTTAGTCCTCAGCGGGGGGGCCGAGGAGCAGTTCTTC
TRBJ2-2	-	-	TRBV27	CASRGGPGFTSNTGELFF	TGTGCCAGCAGGGGGGGGCCCGGTTTCACCTCGAACACCGGGGAGCTGTTTTTT
TRBJ2-7	-	-	TRBV7-9	CASSFPEAKGSYEQYF	TGTGCCAGCAGCTTCCCGGAGGCTAAGGGATCCTACGAGCAGTACTTC
TRBJ1-1	-	-	TRBV6-2/TRBV6-3	CASSYSRGFVNTEAFF	TGTGCCAGCAGTTACTCGAGGGGTTTCGTAAACACTGAAGCTTTCTTT